These 7 T cell receptor beta chains came from one sample sequenced in a study of cytomegalovirus exposure and HLA in healthy donors. The PCR contained 60 Vbeta and 13 Jbeta primers. Clones were read by immunoSEQ multiplex PCR, and TCRdb kept only the in-frame ones, dropping some. The sample gives fewer than 200,000 clones, roughly 80% of which show up once; 0.77% is in the top ten. Sequences were obtained from PBMCs. These receptors were obtained from a woman younger than 30 in good health and CMV-seronegative.

This clone was observed a few times. V usage is TRBV28 and J usage is TRBJ2-1; 9 nucleotides match TRBD2. The V gene end was trimmed by 6 bases and the J gene end by 10 bases; junction bases not matched to a gene: 4. The CDR3 spans 12 residues. The V gene's germline CDR1 is MDHEN and CDR2 SYDVKM. The CDR3 nucleotides are TGTGCCAGCAGACCTCTAGCGGGAGAGCAGTTCTTC. It codes for CASRPLAGEQFF.

The chain uses TRBV7-2 and TRBJ2-1, with 8 bases matching TRBD2. Losses at the gene ends were 5 bases for V and 6 bases for J; bases not matched to a gene: 3. This CDR3 is 13 amino acids long. CDR1 is SGHTA and CDR2 is FQGNSA in the germline V gene. CDR3 DNA sequence: TGTGCCAGCAGCCGTAGCGGGGCCAATGAGCAGTTCTTC. This gives the protein CASSRSGANEQFF.

This chain uses TRBV30 with TRBJ2-7, with 9 bases lining up with TRBD2. This CDR3 is 14 amino acids long. Germline CDR1 and CDR2: GTSNPN and SVGIG (reference sequence). Trimming took 1 base from V and 6 from J; bases not matched to a gene: 7. The CDR3 DNA follows: TGTGCCTGGAGTGGGGGGGGACTAGCTTCCGAGCAGTACTTC. Residues: CAWSGGGLASEQYF.

The chain uses TRBV2 and TRBJ2-1; 9 bases match TRBD2. The V gene end was trimmed by 6 bases and the J gene end by 7 bases; junction bases not matched to a gene: 13. The CDR3 runs to 16 residues. Germline CDR1 SNHLY, CDR2 FYNNEI. CDR3 sequence reads: CASSGSGSGRVNEQFF. The CDR3 nucleotides are TGTGCCAGCAGCGGTTCCGGTAGCGGGAGAGTTAATGAGCAGTTCTTC.

The V gene is TRBV19, the J gene TRBJ1-5; no definite D call. The CDR3 has 13 amino acids. With 3 bases removed from V and 3 bases from J, the gap between germline ends came to 6 bases. Germline V gene lookup returns CDR1 LNHDA and CDR2 SQIVND (reference sequence). Here the CDR3 reads CASSIIHNQPQHF. The CDR3 DNA reads as TGTGCCAGTAGTATTATACACAATCAGCCCCAGCATTTT.

The chain recombines TRBV11-2 with TRBJ1-4, with D perhaps matching TRBD1 (5 bases). The CDR3 consists of 16 residues. Germline-derived CDR1 and CDR2 are SGHAT and FQNNGV. Trimming took off 6 bases at V and 4 bases at J, with 18 bases between the two ends. The DNA for the CDR3 is TGTGCCAGCAGTGAAGGGGTGTTTTTTGATAATGAAAAACTGTTTTTT. It yields the protein CASSEGVFFDNEKLFF.

CDR3 sequence: CASSIPGQDYGYTF. The CDR3 DNA follows: TGTGCCAGTAGTATCCCCGGACAGGACTATGGCTACACCTTC. V gene TRBV19 combines with J gene TRBJ1-2; TRBD1 matches 7 bases. With 3 bases clipped from V and 3 bases from J, the junction kept 4 bases outside the gene matches. Germline assignment: CDR1 LNHDA and CDR2 SQIVND (reference sequence). This CDR3 region has 14 residues.